This T cell receptor beta chain was identified during a study of blood T cell repertoires in COVID-19. The CDR3 covers 11 residues. Germline values: CDR1 MNHEY, CDR2 SVGEGT. The ends were cut back, 6 bases at V and 7 bases at J, with 4 bases in the middle. Measured with immunoSEQ multiplex PCR; TCRdb has only the in-frame clones, and not every one. The sample gives about 46,000 clones, around 90% of which show up once; around 20% is in the top ten. This chain uses TRBV6-2 or TRBV6-3 with TRBJ1-6; unclear D gene. This TCR derives from a man in his sixties or seventies with active COVID-19. Sequences were obtained from peripheral blood. The CDR3 region is CASSSNSPLHF. The CDR3 bases are TGTGCCAGCAGCTCAAATTCACCCCTCCACTTT.